The T cell receptor (beta chain) under discussion was sequenced for a study of cytomegalovirus exposure and HLA in healthy donors. V trimming: 3 bases; J trimming: 1 base; junction bases outside the gene matches: 2. The CDR3 sequence is 15 residues long. Per germline, CDR1 MNHNS and CDR2 SASEGT. In the PCR, 60 Vbeta and 13 Jbeta primers were used. TCRdb's table, derived via immunoSEQ multiplex PCR, lists solely in-frame clones and lacks some. The repertoire consists of about 130,000 clones, with about four fifths occurring once and the leading ten covering about 4%. This clone was observed a few times. The target antigen is unknown. General study findings and limits: Approximately 17,000 TCR beta sequences were associated with HLA alleles at 0.05 false discovery rate in a later analysis. In vitro confirmation showed three CMV-associated chains to be CMV antigen specific. TCR beta V- and J-gene trimming was later associated with a missense DCLRE1C variant.

The rearrangement joins TRBV6-1 to TRBJ2-3; 9 nucleotides line up with TRBD2. Sequencing was done on a sample of PBMCs. This sequence originates from a woman in her thirties or forties in good health and CMV-seronegative. The CDR3 coding sequence is TGTGCCAGCAGTGATGGCGGGAGGGGCACAGATACGCAGTATTTT. This codes for CASSDGGRGTDTQYF.